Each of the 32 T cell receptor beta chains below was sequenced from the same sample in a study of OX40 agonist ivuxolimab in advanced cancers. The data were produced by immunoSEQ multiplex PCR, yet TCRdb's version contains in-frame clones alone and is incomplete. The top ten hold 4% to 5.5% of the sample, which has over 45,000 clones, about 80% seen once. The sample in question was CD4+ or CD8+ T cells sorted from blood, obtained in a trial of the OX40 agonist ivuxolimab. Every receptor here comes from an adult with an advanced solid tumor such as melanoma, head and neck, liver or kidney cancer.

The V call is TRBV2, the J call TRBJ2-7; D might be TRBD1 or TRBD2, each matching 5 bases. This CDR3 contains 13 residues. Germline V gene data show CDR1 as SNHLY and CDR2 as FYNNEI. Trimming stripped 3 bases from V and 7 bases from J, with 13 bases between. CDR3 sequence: CASSETETGEQYF. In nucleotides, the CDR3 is TGTGCCAGCAGTGAGACAGAGACGGGGGAGCAGTACTTC.

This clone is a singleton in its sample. The CDR3 loop reads CASSPGHPRDEQFF. The CDR3 nucleotides are TGTGCCAGCAGTCCTGGACACCCACGGGATGAGCAGTTCTTC. The rearrangement links TRBV6-5 to TRBJ2-1; the D gene is possibly TRBD1 (5 bases). This CDR3 is built from 14 residues. V was pared by 5 bases and J by 8 bases, with 16 bases between. From germline, CDR1 is MNHEY and CDR2 SVGAGI.

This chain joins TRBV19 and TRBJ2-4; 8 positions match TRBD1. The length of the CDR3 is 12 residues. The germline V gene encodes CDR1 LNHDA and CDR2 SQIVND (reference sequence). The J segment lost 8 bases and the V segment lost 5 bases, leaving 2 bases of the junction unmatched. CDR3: CASSGQGYIQYF. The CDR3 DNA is TGTGCCAGTAGTGGACAGGGCTACATTCAGTACTTC.

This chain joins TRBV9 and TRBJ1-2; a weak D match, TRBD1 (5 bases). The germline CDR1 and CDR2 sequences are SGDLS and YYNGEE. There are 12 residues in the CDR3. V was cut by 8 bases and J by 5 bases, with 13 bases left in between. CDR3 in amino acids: CASRQSGYGYTF. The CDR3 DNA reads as TGTGCCAGTCGACAGAGTGGATATGGCTACACCTTC.

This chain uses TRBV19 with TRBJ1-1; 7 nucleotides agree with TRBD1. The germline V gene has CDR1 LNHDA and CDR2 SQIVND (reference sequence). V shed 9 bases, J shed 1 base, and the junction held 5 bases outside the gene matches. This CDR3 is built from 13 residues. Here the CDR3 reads CASSQGWNTEAFF. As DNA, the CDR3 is TGTGCCAGCTCACAGGGGTGGAACACTGAAGCTTTCTTT.

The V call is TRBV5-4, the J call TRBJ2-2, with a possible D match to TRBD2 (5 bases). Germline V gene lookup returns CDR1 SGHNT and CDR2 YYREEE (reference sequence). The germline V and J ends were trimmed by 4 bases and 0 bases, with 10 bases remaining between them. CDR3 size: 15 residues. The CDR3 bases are TGTGCCAGCAGCCCCTTCGGGACGAACACCGGGGAGCTGTTTTTT. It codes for CASSPFGTNTGELFF.

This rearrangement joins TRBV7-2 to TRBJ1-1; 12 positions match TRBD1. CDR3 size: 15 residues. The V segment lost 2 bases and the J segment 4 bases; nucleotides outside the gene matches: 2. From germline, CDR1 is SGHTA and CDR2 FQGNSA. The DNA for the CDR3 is TGTGCCAGCAGCTTACCGGGACAGGGGGCCACTGAAGCTTTCTTT. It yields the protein CASSLPGQGATEAFF.

The CDR3, as DNA: TGTGCCAGCAGGAGGTTCGACAGCTACGAGCAGTACTTC. It encodes CASRRFDSYEQYF. The rearrangement joins TRBV6-6 to TRBJ2-7; tentatively, D is TRBD1 (5 bases). The germline gives CDR1 MNHNY, CDR2 SVGAGI (reference sequence). V shed 6 bases and J shed 3 bases, with 12 bases lying between them. The CDR3 contains 13 residues.

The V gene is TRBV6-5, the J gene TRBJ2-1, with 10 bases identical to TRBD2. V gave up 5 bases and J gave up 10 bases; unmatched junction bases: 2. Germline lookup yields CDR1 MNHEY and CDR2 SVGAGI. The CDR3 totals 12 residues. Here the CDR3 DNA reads TGTGCCAGCAGTGCGACTAGCGGGGAGCAGTTCTTC. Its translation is CASSATSGEQFF.

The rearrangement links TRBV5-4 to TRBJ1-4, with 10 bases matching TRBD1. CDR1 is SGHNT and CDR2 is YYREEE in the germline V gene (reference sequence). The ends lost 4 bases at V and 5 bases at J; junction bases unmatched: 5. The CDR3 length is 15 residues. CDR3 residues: CASSDRTGGNEKLFF. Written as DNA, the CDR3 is TGTGCCAGCAGCGACCGGACAGGGGGGAATGAAAAACTGTTTTTT.

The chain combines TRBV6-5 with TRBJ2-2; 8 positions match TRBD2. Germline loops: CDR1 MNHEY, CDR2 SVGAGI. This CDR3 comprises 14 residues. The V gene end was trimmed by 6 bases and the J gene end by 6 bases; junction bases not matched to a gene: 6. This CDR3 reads CASRIGLAAGELFF. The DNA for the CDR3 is TGTGCCAGCAGAATAGGACTAGCCGCCGGGGAGCTGTTTTTT.

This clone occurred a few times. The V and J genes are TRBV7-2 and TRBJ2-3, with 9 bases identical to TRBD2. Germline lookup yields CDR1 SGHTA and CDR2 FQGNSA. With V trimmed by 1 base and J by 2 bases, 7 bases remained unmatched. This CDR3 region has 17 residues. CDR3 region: CASSLDGGGAATDTQYF. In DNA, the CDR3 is TGTGCCAGCAGCTTAGACGGCGGGGGGGCCGCCACAGATACGCAGTATTTT. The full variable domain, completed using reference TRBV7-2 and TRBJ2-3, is GAGVSQSPSNKVTEKGKDVELRCDPISGHTALYWYRQSLGQGLEFLIYFQGNSAPDKSGLPSDRFSAERTGGSVSTLTIQRTQQEDSAVYLCASSLDGGGAATDTQYFGPGTRLTVL.

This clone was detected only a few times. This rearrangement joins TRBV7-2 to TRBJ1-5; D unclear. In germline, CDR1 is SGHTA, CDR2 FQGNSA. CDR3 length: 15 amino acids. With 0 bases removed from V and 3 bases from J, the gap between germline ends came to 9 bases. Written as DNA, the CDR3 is TGTGCCAGCAGCTTAGCAGGGCGCTCCAATCAGCCCCAGCATTTT. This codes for CASSLAGRSNQPQHF.

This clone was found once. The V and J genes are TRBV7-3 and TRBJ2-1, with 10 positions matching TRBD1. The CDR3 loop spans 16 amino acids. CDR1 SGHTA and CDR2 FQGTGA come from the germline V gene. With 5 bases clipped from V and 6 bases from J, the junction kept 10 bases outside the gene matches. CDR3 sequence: CASSTTGTGVRNEQFF. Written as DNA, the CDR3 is TGTGCCAGCAGCACAACCGGGACAGGGGTCCGCAATGAGCAGTTCTTC.

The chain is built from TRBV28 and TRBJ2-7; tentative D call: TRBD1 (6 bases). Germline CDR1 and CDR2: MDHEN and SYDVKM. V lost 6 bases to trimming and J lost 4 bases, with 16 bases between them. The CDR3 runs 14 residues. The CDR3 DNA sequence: TGTGCCAGCAGCTCGACAGGAGAAGGGTACGAGCAGTACTTC. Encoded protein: CASSSTGEGYEQYF.

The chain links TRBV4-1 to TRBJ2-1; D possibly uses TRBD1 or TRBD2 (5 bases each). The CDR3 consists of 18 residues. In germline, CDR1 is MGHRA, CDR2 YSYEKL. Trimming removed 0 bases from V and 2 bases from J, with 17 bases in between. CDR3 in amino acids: CASSQDPRRTGPYNEQFF. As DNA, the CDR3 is TGCGCCAGCAGCCAAGACCCTCGACGGACGGGACCCTACAATGAGCAGTTCTTC.

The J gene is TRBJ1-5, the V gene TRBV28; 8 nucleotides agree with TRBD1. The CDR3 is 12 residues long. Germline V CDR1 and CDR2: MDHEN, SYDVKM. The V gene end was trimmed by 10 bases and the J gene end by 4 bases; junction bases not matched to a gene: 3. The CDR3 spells CANQGANQPQHF. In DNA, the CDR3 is TGTGCCAACCAGGGGGCGAATCAGCCCCAGCATTTT.

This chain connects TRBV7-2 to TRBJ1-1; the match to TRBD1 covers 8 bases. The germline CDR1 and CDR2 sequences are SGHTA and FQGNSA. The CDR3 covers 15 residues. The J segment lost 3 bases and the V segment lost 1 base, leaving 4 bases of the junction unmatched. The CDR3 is CASSLVWTGHTEAFF. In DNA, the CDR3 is TGTGCCAGCAGCTTAGTGTGGACAGGGCACACTGAAGCTTTCTTT.

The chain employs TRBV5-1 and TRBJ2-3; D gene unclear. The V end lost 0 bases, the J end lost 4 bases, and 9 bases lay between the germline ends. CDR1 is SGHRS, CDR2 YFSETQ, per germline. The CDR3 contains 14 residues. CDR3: CASSLAGDADTQYF. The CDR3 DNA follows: TGCGCCAGCAGCTTGGCCGGTGACGCAGATACGCAGTATTTT.

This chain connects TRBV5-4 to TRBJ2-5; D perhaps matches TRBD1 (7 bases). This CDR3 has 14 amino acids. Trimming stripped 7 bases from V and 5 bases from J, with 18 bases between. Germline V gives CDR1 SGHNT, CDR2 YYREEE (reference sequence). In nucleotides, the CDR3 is TGTGCCAGCGGATGGAGGGGGCGCGGGGAGACCCAGTACTTC. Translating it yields CASGWRGRGETQYF.

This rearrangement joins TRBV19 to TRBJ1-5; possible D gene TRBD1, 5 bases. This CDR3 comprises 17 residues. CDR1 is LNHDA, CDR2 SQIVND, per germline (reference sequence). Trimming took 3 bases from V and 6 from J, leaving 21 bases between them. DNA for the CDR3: TGTGCCAGTAGTATGGTTCCGGGCAGGGCAGTTGGTCAGCCCCAGCATTTT. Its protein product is CASSMVPGRAVGQPQHF. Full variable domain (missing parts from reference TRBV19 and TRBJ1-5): DGGITQSPKYLFRKEGQNVTLSCEQNLNHDAMYWYRQDPGQGLRLIYYSQIVNDFQKGDIAEGYSVSREKKESFPLTVTSAQKNPTAFYLCASSMVPGRAVGQPQHFGDGTRLSIL.

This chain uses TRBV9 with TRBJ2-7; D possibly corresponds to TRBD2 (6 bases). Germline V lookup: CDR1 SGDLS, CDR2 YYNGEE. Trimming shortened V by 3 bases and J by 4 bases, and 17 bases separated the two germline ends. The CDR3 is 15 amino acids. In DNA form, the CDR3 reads TGTGCCAGCAGCGCGCATGACGCGGGACGGTACGAGCAGTACTTC. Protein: CASSAHDAGRYEQYF. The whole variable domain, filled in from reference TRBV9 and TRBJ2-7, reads DSGVTQTPKHLITATGQRVTLRCSPRSGDLSVYWYQQSLDQGLQFLIQYYNGEERAKGNILERFSAQQFPDLHSELNLSSLELGDSALYFCASSAHDAGRYEQYFGPGTRLTVT.

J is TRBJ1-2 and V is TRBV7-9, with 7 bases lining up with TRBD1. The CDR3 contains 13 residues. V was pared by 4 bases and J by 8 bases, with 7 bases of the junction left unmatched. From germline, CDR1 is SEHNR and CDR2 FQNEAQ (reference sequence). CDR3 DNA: TGTGCCAGCAGCTCACGGCAGGGGGACGGCTACACCTTC. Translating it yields CASSSRQGDGYTF.

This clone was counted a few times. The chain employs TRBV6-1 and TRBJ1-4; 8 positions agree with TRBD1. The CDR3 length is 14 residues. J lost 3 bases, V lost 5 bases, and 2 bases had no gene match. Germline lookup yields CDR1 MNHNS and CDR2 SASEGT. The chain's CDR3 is CASSSQGANEKLFF. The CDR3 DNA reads TGTGCCAGCAGTTCACAGGGGGCTAATGAAAAACTGTTTTTT.

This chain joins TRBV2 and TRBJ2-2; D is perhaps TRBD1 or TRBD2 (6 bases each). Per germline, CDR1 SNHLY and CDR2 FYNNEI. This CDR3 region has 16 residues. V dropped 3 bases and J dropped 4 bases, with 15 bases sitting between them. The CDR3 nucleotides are TGTGCCAGCAGTGACAGGGGAGGCGAGGCCACCGGGGAGCTGTTTTTT. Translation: CASSDRGGEATGELFF.

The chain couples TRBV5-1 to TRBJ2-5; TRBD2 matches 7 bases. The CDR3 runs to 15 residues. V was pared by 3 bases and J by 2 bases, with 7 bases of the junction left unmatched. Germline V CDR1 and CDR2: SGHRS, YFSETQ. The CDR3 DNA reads TGCGCCAGCAGCTGGGTTAGCGGGCCACAAGAGACCCAGTACTTC. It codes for CASSWVSGPQETQYF.

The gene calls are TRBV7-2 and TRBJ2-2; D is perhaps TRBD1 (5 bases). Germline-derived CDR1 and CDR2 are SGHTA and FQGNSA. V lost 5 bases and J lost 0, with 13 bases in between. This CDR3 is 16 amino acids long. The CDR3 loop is CASSKRQLPNTGELFF. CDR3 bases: TGTGCCAGCAGCAAGAGACAGCTACCGAACACCGGGGAGCTGTTTTTT. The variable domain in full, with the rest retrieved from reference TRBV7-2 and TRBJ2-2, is GAGVSQSPSNKVTEKGKDVELRCDPISGHTALYWYRQSLGQGLEFLIYFQGNSAPDKSGLPSDRFSAERTGGSVSTLTIQRTQQEDSAVYLCASSKRQLPNTGELFFGEGSRLTVL.

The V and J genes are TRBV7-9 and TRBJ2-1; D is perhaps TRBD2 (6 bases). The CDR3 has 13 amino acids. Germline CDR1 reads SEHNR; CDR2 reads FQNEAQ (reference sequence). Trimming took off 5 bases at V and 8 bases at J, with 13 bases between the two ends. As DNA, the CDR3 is TGTGCCAGCAGCCCCTCGGCGGGGCATGAGCAGTTCTTC. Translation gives CASSPSAGHEQFF.

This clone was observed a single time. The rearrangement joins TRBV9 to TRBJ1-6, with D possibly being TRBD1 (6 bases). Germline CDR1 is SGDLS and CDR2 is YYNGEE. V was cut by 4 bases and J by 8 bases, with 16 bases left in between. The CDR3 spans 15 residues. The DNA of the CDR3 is TGTGCCAGCAGCATGACCAGGGGTGGATATTCACCCCTCCACTTT. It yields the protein CASSMTRGGYSPLHF.

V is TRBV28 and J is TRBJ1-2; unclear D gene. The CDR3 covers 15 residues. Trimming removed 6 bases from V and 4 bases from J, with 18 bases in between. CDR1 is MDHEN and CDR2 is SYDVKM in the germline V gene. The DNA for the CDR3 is TGTGCCAGCAGCCCCACAGTTCCGAGAAGCTATGGCTACACCTTC. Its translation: CASSPTVPRSYGYTF.

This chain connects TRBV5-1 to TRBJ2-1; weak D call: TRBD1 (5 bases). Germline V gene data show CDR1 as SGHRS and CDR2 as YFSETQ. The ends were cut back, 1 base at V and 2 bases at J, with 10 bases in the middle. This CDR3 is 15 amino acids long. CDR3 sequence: CASSLTGETYNEQFF. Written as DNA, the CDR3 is TGCGCCAGCAGCTTGACAGGAGAGACCTACAATGAGCAGTTCTTC.

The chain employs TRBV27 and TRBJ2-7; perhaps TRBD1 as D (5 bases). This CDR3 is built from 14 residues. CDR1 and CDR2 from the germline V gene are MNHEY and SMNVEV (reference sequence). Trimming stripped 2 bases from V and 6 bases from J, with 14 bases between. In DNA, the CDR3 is TGTGCCAGCAGTTTACGGTCCAGGGTGTTCGAGCAGTACTTC. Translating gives CASSLRSRVFEQYF.